This T cell receptor beta chain originates from a study of siplizumab effects on memory and regulatory T cells. Study results and limitations: It was never confirmed that proliferating Tregs from siplizumab cultures were suppressive.

Assays captured around 92,000 TCR templates per sample. Here immunoSEQ multiplex PCR was the method, and the copy in TCRdb shows in-frame clones only, minus some. This table holds about 85,000 clones, more than 85% found once. This clone has a single count. Its antigen is not identified. Germline V gene data show CDR1 as SGHVS and CDR2 as FNYEAQ. V was cut by 1 base and J by 6 bases, with 20 bases left in between. The CDR3 has 17 residues. This TCR came from a human donor in good health. Sequencing input: CD8+ T cells sorted from blood. V usage is TRBV7-6 and J usage is TRBJ2-3; D gene unclear. The CDR3 here is CASSLEVRSSFKDTQYF. The CDR3 DNA sequence: TGTGCCAGCAGCTTAGAAGTTCGTTCTAGTTTTAAGGATACGCAGTATTTT.